This T cell receptor (beta chain) was observed in a study of regulatory and conventional T cells in RAG deficiency. Study-wide results and caveats: Shorter CDR3s in all patient subsets; >85% Treg-Tconv overlap in Omenn. RAG-deficient patients showed markedly lower Shannon entropy and higher Simpson indices than control T-cell subsets.

Profiled with immunoSEQ multiplex PCR; TCRdb holds only in-frame clones, not every one. The profile shows approximately 35,000 clones, about 78% of them singletons. Per the germline V gene, CDR1 is MNHNY and CDR2 is SVGAGI (reference sequence). Trimming took 6 bases from V and 5 from J, leaving 14 bases between them. This CDR3 is built from 14 residues. Genomic DNA came from blood conventional CD4+ T cells gated CD25-low CD127-high. Regarding this clone: Its specificity is unknown.

These data also formed part of another study, on regulatory T cells. That paper notes: The PCR used 52 TRBV and 13 TRBJ primers. Skewed V and J usage and few unique V-J pairs marked patient repertoires, most in Tregs.

This sequence was found in a human donor in good health. Sample: CD4+ effector T cells sorted from blood. The chain uses TRBV6-6 and TRBJ1-5; D may be TRBD1 (5 bases). The CDR3 coding sequence is TGTGCCAGCAGACCTACGGGACTCCATCAGCCCCAGCATTTT. Translated, it gives CASRPTGLHQPQHF.